A selection of T cell receptor beta chains follows, all from one sample in a study of T-cell memory formation after mild COVID-19. TCRdb re-analysed the 5' RACE reads in MiXCR, keeping a single row per CDR3 protein. The table lists hundreds of thousands of distinct CDR3 sequences, about a sixth of them singletons. Sequencing was performed on PBMCs or a T cell subset sorted from them (not recorded which). Every receptor here comes from a man between 18 and 29 years old who had mild COVID-19 (a few samples of this study predate the infection). Cell type and time point are not known. Each CDR3 is given without its conserved first and last residue.

ASSPYDGLTDTQY | TRBV27
ASSRDVNGNTIY | TRBV10-2
ASSYRGGFDRMNTEAF | TRBV6-5
ASRPGRSNSYEQY | TRBV6-1
AISEPLGDTGELF | TRBV10-3
ASSQGTGNEKLF | TRBV4-1
ASADQGGPFGYEQY | TRBV6-2/TRBV6-3
ASSYSGGGSYEQY | TRBV6-5
SARDAHEKLF | TRBV20-1
ASSREGTAYGYT | TRBV4-3
ASSQGFGQNQPQH | TRBV4-1
ASSAGQGFTGELF | TRBV7-8
SVDGGTDTQY | TRBV29-1
ASSPGLSGTGELF | TRBV4-1
ASSPSGTGLYGYT | TRBV7-9
ANDGTTEAF | TRBV6-5
ASYLLTDTQY | TRBV5-1
ASSSGTGGSRETQY | TRBV11-3
ATSDRWTSSTDTQY | TRBV24-1
ASSHPGQETQY | TRBV5-4
ASSQVKMDTEAF | TRBV4-1
ASSQEGSGAGELF | TRBV4-1
SVEDPQGADYGYT | TRBV29-1
ASSVGVYPPDTQY | TRBV9
ATSVRVAGSYEQY | TRBV15
ASSFAVGRGETEAF | TRBV28
SARGDRGHTEAF | TRBV20-1
ASQRGNNEQF | TRBV11-3
ASSEAGSDTQY | TRBV9
ASSSEQDRDGYT | TRBV7-9
ASSIGLGNTGELF | TRBV5-1
ASKGTGQLNEQF | TRBV27
SAGEGNGANVLT | TRBV20-1
ASSLIQEGNQPQH | TRBV5-6
ASSATLGQF | TRBV7-2
ASSQGGGSRTQY | TRBV14
ASSYSMPTGELF | TRBV6-2/TRBV6-3
ASSVGTLGETQY | TRBV9
ASSQDPGNPLQY | TRBV3-1
ASSRTGTGVSTEAF | TRBV5-1
ASSHSSGGNYGYT | TRBV7-9
ASSGILAGQETQY | TRBV5-1
ASTDEGAYTGELF | TRBV5-1
ASSHFWPRGRKEKLF | TRBV7-9
ASSGRQGMRKAF | TRBV7-2
ASSSEGSPI | TRBV7-9
ASSYVDLATNEKLF | TRBV6-2/TRBV6-3
ASSVFGGSGNTIY | TRBV9
ASSYHGQGPNTEAF | TRBV6-5
ASRSPGLAAEPGELF | TRBV5-5
ASSQVRLDYTGELF | TRBV4-3
ASSAAGEVEQY | TRBV18
ASSLSWSGYEHY | TRBV12-3/TRBV12-4
ASSPTRRDGSNYGYT | TRBV23-1
ASSEAATDSIETQY | TRBV2
ASRDAGYFYNEQF | TRBV6-5
ASSLETDTQY | TRBV7-9